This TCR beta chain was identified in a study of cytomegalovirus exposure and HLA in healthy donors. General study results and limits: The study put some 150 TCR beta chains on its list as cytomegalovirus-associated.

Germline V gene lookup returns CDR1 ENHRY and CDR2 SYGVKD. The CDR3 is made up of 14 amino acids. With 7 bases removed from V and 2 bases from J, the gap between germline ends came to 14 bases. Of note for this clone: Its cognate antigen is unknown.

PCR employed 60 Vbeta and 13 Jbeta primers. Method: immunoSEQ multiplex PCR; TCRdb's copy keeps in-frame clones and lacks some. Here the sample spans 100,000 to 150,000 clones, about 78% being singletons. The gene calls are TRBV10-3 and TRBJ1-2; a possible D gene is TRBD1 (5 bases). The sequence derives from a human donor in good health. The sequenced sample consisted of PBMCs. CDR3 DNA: TGTGCCATCACCGAGAAGGGGCTCAACTATGGCTACACCTTC. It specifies CAITEKGLNYGYTF.